This T cell receptor beta chain was sequenced for a study of PD-L1 blockade in urothelial cancer. CDR1 and CDR2 (germline): MGHDK, SYGVNS. The V segment lost 6 bases and the J segment 2 bases; nucleotides outside the gene matches: 6. The CDR3 is 14 amino acids. Indicated time point: pretreatment peripheral blood. This table comes from immunoSEQ multiplex PCR, and its TCRdb copy is limited to in-frame clones, with some not included. The sample holds tens of thousands of clones, roughly 84% seen once. This clone was found a few times. The sample in question was PBMCs, obtained around atezolizumab (anti-PD-L1) treatment. The V gene is TRBV25-1, the J gene TRBJ1-2; 7 positions match TRBD1. The sequence derives from a man in his sixties with urothelial cancer. As DNA, the CDR3 is TGTGCCAGCAGCAGACAGGGAATGAACTATGGCTACACCTTC. Protein sequence: CASSRQGMNYGYTF.